The entry below gives a single T cell receptor beta chain sequence along with its context. The target antigen is unknown. This entry comes from a study of cytomegalovirus exposure and HLA in healthy donors. Study findings and constraints: Specific recognition of CMV antigens was confirmed in vitro for a few chains (all CMV-associated). Per a prior analysis, the majority of TCR beta V segments were productive roughly 90% or roughly 30% of the time.

V was pared by 2 bases and J by 2 bases, with 8 bases of the junction left unmatched. The CDR3 is 16 amino acids. CDR1 is SGHAT and CDR2 is FQNNGV in the germline V gene. The PCR used 60 Vbeta and 13 Jbeta primers. Original processing methods: Tens of millions of unique TCR beta chains, some 11 million shared, were counted in a later analysis. The repertoire was sequenced with immunoSEQ multiplex PCR; TCRdb's copy has only in-frame clones and lacks some. From that table come the V and J calls and clone size; the DNA was used to work out D and trimming. The data hold about 160,000 clones, with over 80% observed a single time.

Sequenced: PBMCs. The source of this sequence is a boy younger than 10 in good health and CMV-seronegative. The V gene is TRBV11-2, the J gene TRBJ1-1; the match to TRBD1 covers 7 bases. The chain's CDR3 is CASSLYKGQINTEAFF. In nucleotides, the CDR3 is TGTGCCAGCAGCTTATATAAGGGACAGATAAACACTGAAGCTTTCTTT.